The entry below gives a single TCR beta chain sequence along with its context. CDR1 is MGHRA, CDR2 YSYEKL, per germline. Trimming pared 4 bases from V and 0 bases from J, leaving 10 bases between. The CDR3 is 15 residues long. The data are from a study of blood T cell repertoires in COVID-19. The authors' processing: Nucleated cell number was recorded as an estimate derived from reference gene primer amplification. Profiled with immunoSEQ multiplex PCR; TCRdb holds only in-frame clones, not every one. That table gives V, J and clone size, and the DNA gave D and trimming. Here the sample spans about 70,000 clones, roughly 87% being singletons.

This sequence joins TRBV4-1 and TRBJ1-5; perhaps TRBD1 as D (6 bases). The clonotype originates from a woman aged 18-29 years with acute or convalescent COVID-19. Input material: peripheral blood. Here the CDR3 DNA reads TGCGCCAGCAGCCGGGGGACAAATAGCAATCAGCCCCAGCATTTT. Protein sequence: CASSRGTNSNQPQHF.